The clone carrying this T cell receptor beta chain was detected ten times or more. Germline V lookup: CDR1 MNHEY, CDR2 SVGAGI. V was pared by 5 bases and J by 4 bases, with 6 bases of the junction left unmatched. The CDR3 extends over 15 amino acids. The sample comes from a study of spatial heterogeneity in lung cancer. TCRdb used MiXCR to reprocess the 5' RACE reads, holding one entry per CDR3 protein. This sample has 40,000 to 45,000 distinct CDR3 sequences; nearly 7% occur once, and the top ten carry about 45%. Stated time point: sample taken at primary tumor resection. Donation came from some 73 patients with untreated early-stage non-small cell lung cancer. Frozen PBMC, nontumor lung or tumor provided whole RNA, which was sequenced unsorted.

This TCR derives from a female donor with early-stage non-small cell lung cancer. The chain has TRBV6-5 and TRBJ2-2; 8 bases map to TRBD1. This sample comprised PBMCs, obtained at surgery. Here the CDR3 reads CASSRQGRTTGELFF. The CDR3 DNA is TGTGCCAGCAGTCGACAGGGGAGGACCACCGGGGAGCTGTTTTTT.